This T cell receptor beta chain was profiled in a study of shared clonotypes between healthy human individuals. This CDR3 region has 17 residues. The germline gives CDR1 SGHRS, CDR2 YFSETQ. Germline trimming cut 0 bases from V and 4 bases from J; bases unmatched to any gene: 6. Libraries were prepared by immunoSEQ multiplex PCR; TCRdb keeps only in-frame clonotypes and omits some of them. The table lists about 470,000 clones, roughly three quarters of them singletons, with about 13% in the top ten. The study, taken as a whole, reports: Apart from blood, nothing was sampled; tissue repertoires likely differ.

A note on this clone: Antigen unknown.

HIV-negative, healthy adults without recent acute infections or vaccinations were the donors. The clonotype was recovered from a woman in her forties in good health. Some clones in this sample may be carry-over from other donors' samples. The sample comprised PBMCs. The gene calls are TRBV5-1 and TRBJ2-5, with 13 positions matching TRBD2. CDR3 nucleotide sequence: TGCGCCAGCAGCTTGGCAGGACTAGCGGGAGAGGGAGAGACCCAGTACTTC. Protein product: CASSLAGLAGEGETQYF.